This is a list of T cell receptor beta chains from one sample in a study of shared clonotypes between healthy human individuals. Repertoires were generated with immunoSEQ multiplex PCR, while TCRdb's copy carries only in-frame clones and drops some. The data show over 95,000 clones, roughly two thirds seen once. Sequences were obtained from memory CD8+ T cells sorted from blood. Source of these receptors: a woman younger than 45 in good health. Both conserved end residues are part of each CDR3. D genes are given only for firm matches. Where a row states a size, it is once, few, many or the class of an expanded clone; other rows omit it.

-	TRBD1	TRBV28	TRBJ2-3	15	CASSLRTGRTDTQYF	TGTGCCAGCAGTTTACGGACAGGGCGCACAGATACGCAGTATTTT
-	TRBD2	TRBV2	TRBJ2-5	16	CASSEGTRISEETQYF	TGTGCCAGCAGTGAAGGGACTAGAATATCTGAAGAGACCCAGTACTTC
-	-	TRBV2	TRBJ1-5	14	CASSHWTLGQPQHF	TGTGCCAGCAGCCATTGGACGCTCGGACAGCCCCAGCATTTT
many	-	TRBV15	TRBJ2-2	15	CATSRDRELTGELFF	TGTGCCACCAGCAGAGATCGGGAACTAACCGGGGAGCTGTTTTTT
-	-	TRBV6-6	TRBJ2-1	15	CASSYSWTADNEQFF	TGTGCCAGCAGTTACTCTTGGACAGCCGACAATGAGCAGTTCTTC
-	-	TRBV4-2	TRBJ2-6	16	CASSQNWGSGANVLTF	TGTGCCAGCAGCCAAAATTGGGGTTCCGGGGCCAACGTCCTGACTTTC
once	TRBD1	TRBV5-4	TRBJ1-2	15	CASSLKDRGGYGYTF	TGTGCCAGCAGCTTGAAGGACAGGGGCGGCTATGGCTACACCTTC
-	-	TRBV27	TRBJ2-7	13	CASSPFTGYEQYF	TGTGCCAGCAGTCCATTTACGGGGTACGAGCAGTACTTC
-	-	TRBV5-3	TRBJ2-5	17	CARSLEGPGLQQETQYF	TGTGCCAGAAGCTTGGAGGGCCCGGGACTCCAGCAAGAGACCCAGTACTTC
-	TRBD1	TRBV5-1	TRBJ2-7	15	CASFRDRAHSYEQYF	TGCGCCAGCTTCCGGGACAGGGCCCATTCCTACGAGCAGTACTTC